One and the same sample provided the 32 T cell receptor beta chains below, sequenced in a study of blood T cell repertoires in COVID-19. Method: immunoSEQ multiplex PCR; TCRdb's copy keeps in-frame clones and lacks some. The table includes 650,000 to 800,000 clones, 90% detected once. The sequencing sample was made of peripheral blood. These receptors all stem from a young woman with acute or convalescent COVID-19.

The chain's CDR3 is CASSFIRDKTYEQYF. In DNA form, the CDR3 reads TGTGCCAGCAGCTTTATCCGGGACAAGACCTACGAGCAGTACTTC. This chain joins TRBV11-3 and TRBJ2-7, with TRBD1 as a possible D gene (6 bases). This CDR3 has 15 residues. The germline CDR1 and CDR2 sequences are SGHNT and YENEEA. The V end was cut by 3 bases, the J end by 2 bases, with 14 bases between.

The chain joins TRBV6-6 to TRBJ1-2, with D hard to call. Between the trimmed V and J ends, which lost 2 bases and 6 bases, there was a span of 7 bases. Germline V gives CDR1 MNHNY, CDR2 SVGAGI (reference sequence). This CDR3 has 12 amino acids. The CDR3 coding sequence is TGTGCCAGCAGTTACGGGCAGAATGGCTACACCTTC. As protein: CASSYGQNGYTF.

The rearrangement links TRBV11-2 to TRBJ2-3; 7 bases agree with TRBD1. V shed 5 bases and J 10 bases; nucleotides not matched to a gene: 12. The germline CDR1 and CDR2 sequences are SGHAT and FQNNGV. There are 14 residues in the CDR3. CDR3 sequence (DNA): TGTGCCAGCAGCAAGGGACAGAGTACCCAATCGCAGTATTTT. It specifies CASSKGQSTQSQYF.

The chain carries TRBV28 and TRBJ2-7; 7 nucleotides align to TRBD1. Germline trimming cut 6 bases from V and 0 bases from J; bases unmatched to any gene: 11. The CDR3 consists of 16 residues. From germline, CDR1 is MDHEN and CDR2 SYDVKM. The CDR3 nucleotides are TGTGCCAGCAGCTCCGGGACAGTGCAGAGCTCCTACGAGCAGTACTTC. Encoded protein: CASSSGTVQSSYEQYF.

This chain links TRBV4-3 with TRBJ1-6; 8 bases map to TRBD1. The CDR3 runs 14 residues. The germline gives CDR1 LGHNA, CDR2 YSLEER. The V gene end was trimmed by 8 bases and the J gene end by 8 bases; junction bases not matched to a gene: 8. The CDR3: CASGFGQGYSPLHF. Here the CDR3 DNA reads TGCGCCAGCGGATTCGGACAGGGTTATTCACCCCTCCACTTT.

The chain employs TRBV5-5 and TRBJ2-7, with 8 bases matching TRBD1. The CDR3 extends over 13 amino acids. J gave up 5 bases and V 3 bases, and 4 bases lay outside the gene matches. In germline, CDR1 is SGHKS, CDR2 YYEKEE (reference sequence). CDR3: CASSYGQGNEQYF. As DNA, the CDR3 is TGTGCCAGCAGCTACGGACAGGGTAACGAGCAGTACTTC.

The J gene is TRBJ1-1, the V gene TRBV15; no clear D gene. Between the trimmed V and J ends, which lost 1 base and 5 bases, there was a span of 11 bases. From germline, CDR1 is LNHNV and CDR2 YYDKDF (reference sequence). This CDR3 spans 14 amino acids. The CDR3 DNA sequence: TGTGCCACCAGCAGAGTGCTATTAGTAACTGAAGCTTTCTTT. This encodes CATSRVLLVTEAFF.

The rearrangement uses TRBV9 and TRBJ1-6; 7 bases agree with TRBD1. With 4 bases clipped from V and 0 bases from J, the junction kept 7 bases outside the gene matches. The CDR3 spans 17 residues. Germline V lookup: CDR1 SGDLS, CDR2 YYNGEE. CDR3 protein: CASSTGTASSYNSPLHF. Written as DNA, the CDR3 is TGTGCCAGCAGCACCGGGACAGCCAGCTCCTATAATTCACCCCTCCACTTT.

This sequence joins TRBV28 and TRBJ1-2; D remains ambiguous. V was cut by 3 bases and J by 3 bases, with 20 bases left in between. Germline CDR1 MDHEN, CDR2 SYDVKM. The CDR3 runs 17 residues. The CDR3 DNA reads TGTGCCAGCAGTTTCCCTGGAGCGGGAGTAGGGCACTATGGCTACACCTTC. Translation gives CASSFPGAGVGHYGYTF.

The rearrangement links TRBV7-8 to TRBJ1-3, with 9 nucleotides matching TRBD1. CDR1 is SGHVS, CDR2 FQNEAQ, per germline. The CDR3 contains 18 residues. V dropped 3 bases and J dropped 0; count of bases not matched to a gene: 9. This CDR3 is CASSLGQGFSSSGNTIYF. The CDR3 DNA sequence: TGTGCCAGCAGCTTGGGACAGGGATTCTCTAGCTCTGGAAACACCATATATTTT.

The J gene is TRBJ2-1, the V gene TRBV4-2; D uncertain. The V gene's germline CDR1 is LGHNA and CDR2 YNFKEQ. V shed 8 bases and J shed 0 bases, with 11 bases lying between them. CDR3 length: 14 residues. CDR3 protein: CASCRASSYNEQFF. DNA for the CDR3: TGTGCCAGCTGCCGGGCGAGCTCCTACAATGAGCAGTTCTTC.

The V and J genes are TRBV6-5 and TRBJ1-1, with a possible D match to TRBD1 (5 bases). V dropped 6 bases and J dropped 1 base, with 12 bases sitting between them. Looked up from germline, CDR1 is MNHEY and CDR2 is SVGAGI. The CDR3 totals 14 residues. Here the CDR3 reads CASRGPTGNTEAFF. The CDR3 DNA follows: TGTGCCAGCAGGGGCCCTACAGGGAACACTGAAGCTTTCTTT.

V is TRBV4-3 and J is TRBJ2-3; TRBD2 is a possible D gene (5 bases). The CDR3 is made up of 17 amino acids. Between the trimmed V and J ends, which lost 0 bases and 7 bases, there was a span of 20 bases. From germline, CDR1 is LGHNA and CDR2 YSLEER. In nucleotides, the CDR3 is TGCGCCAGCAGCCAAGACTCTTTTGTGAAAAGCGGATATACGCAGTATTTT. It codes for CASSQDSFVKSGYTQYF.

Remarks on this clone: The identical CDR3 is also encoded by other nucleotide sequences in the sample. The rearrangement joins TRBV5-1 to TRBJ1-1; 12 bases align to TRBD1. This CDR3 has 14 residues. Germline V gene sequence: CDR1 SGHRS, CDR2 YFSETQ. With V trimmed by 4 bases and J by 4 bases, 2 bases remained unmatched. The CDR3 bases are TGCGCCAGCAGCCTGGGACAGGGGGCCACTGAAGCTTTCTTT. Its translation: CASSLGQGATEAFF.

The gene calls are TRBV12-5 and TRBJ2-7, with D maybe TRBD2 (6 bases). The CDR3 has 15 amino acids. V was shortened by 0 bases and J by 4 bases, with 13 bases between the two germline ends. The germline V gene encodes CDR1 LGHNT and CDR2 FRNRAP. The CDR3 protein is CASGLVQPGTYEQYF. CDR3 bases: TGTGCTAGTGGTTTGGTACAGCCGGGGACTTACGAGCAGTACTTC.

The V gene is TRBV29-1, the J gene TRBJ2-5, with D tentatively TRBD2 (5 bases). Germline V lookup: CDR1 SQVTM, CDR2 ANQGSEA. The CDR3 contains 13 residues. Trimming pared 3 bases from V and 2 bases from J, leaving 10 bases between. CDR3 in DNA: TGCAGCGTTGATCGGGGTTCTCAAGAGACCCAGTACTTC. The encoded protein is CSVDRGSQETQYF.

The CDR3 loop reads CASSERRTLQETQYF. In DNA form, the CDR3 reads TGTGCCAGCAGTGAACGGAGGACTCTTCAAGAGACCCAGTACTTC. The rearrangement uses TRBV2 and TRBJ2-5; TRBD2 might be the D (5 bases). Trimming took off 2 bases at V and 2 bases at J, with 12 bases between the two ends. Germline V gives CDR1 SNHLY, CDR2 FYNNEI. This CDR3 is 15 amino acids long.

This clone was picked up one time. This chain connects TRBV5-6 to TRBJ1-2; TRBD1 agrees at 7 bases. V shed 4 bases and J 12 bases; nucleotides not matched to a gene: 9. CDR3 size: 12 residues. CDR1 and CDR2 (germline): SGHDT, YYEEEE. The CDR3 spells CASSPRGGTDTF. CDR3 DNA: TGTGCCAGCAGCCCAAGAGGGGGGACAGACACCTTC.

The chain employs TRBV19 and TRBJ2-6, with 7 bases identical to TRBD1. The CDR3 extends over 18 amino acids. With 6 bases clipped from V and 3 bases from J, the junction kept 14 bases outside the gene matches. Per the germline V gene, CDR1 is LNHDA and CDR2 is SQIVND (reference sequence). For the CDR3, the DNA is TGTGCCAGTAGCCCCCACATTGACAGGGCTCATGGGGCCAACGTCCTGACTTTC. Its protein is CASSPHIDRAHGANVLTF. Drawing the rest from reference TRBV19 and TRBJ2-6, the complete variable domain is DGGITQSPKYLFRKEGQNVTLSCEQNLNHDAMYWYRQDPGQGLRLIYYSQIVNDFQKGDIAEGYSVSREKKESFPLTVTSAQKNPTAFYLCASSPHIDRAHGANVLTFGAGSRLTVL.

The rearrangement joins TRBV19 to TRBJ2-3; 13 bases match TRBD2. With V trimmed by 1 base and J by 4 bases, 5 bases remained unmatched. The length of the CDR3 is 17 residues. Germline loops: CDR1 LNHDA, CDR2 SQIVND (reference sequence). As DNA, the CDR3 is TGTGCCAGTAGTATAGCCCGGACTAGCGGGGGCGCAGATACGCAGTATTTT. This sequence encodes CASSIARTSGGADTQYF.

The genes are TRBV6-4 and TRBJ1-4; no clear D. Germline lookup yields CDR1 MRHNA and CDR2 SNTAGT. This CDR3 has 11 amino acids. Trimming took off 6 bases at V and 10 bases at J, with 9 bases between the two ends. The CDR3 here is CASSRVGKLFF. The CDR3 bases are TGTGCCAGCAGCCGGGTCGGAAAACTGTTTTTT.

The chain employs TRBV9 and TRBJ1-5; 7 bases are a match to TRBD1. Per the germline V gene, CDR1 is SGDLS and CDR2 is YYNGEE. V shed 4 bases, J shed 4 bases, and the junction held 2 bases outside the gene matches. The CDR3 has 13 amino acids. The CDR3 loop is CASSPTGNQPQHF. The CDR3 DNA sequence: TGTGCCAGCAGCCCGACAGGGAATCAGCCCCAGCATTTT.

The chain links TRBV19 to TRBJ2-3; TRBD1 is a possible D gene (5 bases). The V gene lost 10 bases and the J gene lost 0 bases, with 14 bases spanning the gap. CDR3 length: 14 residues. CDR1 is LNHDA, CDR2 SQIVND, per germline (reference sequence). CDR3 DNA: TGTGCCACCACGAGACAGCCTAGCACAGATACGCAGTATTTT. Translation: CATTRQPSTDTQYF.

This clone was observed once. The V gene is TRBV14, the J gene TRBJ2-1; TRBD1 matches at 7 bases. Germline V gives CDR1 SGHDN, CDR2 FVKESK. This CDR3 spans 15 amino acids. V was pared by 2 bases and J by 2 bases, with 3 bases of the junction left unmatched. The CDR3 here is CASSQPGTAYNEQFF. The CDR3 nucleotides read TGTGCCAGCAGCCAACCCGGGACAGCCTACAATGAGCAGTTCTTC.

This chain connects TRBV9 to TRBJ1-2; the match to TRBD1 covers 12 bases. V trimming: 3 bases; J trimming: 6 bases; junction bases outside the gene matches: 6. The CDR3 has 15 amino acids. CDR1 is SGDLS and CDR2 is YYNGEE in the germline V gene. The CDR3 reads CASSAPGTGGNGYTF. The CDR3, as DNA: TGTGCCAGCAGCGCCCCCGGGACAGGGGGCAATGGCTACACCTTC.

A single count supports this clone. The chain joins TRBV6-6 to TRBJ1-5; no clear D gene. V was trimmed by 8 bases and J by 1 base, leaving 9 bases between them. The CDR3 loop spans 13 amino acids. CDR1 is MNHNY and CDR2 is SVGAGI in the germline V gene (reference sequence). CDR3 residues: CASWRESNQPQHF. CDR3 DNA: TGTGCCAGCTGGAGGGAGAGCAATCAGCCCCAGCATTTT.

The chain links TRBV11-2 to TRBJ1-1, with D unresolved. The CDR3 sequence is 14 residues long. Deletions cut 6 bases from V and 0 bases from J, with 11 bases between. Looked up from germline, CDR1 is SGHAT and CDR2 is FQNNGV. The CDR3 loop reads CASRKVEMNTEAFF. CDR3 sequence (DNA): TGTGCCAGCAGAAAAGTAGAGATGAACACTGAAGCTTTCTTT.

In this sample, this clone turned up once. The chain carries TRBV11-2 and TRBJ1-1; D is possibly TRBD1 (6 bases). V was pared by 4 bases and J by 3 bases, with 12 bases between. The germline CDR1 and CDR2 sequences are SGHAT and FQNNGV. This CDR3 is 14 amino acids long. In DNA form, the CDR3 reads TGTGCCAGCAGCTCCGGGACATTGTACACTGAAGCTTTCTTT. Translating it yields CASSSGTLYTEAFF.

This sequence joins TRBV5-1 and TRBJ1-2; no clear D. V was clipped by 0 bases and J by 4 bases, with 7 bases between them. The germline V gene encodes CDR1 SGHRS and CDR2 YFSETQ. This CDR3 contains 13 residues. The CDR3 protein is CASSLGPGYGYTF. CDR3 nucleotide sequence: TGCGCCAGCAGCTTGGGGCCGGGCTATGGCTACACCTTC.

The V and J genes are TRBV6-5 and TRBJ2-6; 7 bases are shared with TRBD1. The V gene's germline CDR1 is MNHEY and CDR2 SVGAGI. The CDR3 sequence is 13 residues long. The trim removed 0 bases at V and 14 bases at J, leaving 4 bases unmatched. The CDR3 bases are TGTGCCAGCAGTTACTCGAGACAGGGAATCCTGACTTTC. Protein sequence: CASSYSRQGILTF.

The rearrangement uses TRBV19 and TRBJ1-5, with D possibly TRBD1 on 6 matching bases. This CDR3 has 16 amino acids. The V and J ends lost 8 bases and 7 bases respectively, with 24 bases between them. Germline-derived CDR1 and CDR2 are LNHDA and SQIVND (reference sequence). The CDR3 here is CASRGGVGLPGQPQHF. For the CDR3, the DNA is TGTGCCAGTCGAGGGGGAGTCGGCTTGCCCGGGCAGCCCCAGCATTTT.

Here the CDR3 reads CASSQESRDIWKSPLHF. In nucleotides, the CDR3 is TGCGCCAGCAGCCAAGAGTCACGGGACATATGGAAGTCACCCCTCCACTTT. This chain links TRBV4-1 with TRBJ1-6; D may be TRBD1 (6 bases). V was shortened by 0 bases and J by 10 bases, with 19 bases between the two germline ends. This CDR3 region has 17 residues. CDR1 and CDR2 from the germline V gene are MGHRA and YSYEKL.